Detailed here is one TCR beta chain. What it binds is unknown. The data were produced by immunoSEQ multiplex PCR, yet TCRdb's version contains in-frame clones alone and is incomplete. The sample holds some 150,000 clones, over 75% seen once. This sample was included in a study of T cell responses to AZD1222 COVID-19 vaccine. Trimming left V 2 bases short and J 5 bases short, with 10 bases between. This CDR3 comprises 12 residues. CDR1 GTSNPN and CDR2 SVGIG come from the germline V gene (reference sequence). General observations from the study: Females outnumbered males among donors, who were mostly white British; clonal diversity was possibly underestimated. After the peak T cell response, and only then, were repertoires sampled. Close to half of spike-specific TCRs reportedly recognize unmutated variant regions.

Some second doses came at about 4 weeks and others at about 12 weeks; these were pooled. V and J are TRBV30 and TRBJ2-7; a possible D gene is TRBD2 (5 bases). The TCR originated in an adult who received the AZD1222 COVID-19 vaccine. This sample comprised peripheral blood, obtained 28 days after the second AZD1222 dose. DNA for the CDR3: TGTGCCTGGAGTTCTGGGAGACACGAGCAGTACTTC. This translates into CAWSSGRHEQYF.